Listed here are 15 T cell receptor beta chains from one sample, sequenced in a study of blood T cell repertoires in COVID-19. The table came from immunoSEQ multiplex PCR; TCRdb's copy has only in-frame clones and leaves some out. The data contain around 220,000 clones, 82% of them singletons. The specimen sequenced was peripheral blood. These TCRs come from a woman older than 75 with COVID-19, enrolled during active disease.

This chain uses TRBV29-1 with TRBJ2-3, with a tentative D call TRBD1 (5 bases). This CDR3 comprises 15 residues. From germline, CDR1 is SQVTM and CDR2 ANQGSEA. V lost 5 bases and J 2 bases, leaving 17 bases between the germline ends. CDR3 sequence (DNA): TGCAGCGTTCCCCCACGAGACAGTTACACAGATACGCAGTATTTT. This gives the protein CSVPPRDSYTDTQYF.

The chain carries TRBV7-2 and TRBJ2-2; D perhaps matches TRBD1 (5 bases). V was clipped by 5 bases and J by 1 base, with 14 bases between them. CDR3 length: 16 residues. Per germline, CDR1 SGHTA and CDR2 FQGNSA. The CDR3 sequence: CASSHQGRQNTGELFF. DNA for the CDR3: TGTGCCAGCAGCCACCAGGGCCGACAGAACACCGGGGAGCTGTTTTTT. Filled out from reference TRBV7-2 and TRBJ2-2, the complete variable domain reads GAGVSQSPSNKVTEKGKDVELRCDPISGHTALYWYRQSLGQGLEFLIYFQGNSAPDKSGLPSDRFSAERTGGSVSTLTIQRTQQEDSAVYLCASSHQGRQNTGELFFGEGSRLTVL.

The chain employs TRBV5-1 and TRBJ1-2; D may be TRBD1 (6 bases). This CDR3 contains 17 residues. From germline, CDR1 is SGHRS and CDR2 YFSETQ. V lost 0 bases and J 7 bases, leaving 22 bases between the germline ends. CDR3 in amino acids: CASSLGPLNYREAGYTF. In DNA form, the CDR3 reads TGCGCCAGCAGCTTGGGCCCCCTGAATTACAGGGAAGCTGGCTACACCTTC.

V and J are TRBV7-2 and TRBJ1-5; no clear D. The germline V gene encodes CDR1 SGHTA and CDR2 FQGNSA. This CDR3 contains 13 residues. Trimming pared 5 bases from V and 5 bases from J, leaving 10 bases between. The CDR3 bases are TGTGCCAGCAGCCCCGAGGGTCATCAGCCCCAGCATTTT. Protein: CASSPEGHQPQHF.

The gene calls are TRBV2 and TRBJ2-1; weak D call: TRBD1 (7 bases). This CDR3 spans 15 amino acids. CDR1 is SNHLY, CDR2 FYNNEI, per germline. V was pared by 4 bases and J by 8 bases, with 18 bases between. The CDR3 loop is CASSAPGRGADEQFF. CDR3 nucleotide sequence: TGTGCCAGCAGTGCCCCGGGCAGGGGGGCCGATGAGCAGTTCTTC.

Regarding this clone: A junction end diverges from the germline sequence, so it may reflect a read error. The DNA of the CDR3 is TGCGCCAGCAGCCCGCGACCCCAAGTGACAGGGCGCTCCTTC. It is translated as CASSPRPQVTGRSF. The chain recombines TRBV5-1 with TRBJ1-2; 7 nucleotides align to TRBD1. Germline CDR1 is SGHRS and CDR2 is YFSETQ. The CDR3 loop spans 14 amino acids.

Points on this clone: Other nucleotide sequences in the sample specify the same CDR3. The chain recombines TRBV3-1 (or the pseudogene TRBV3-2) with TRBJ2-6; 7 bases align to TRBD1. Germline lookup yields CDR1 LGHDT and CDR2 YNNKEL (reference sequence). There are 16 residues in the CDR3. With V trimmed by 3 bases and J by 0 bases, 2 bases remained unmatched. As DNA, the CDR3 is TGTGCCAGCAGCCAGGCAGGGGGCTCTGGGGCCAACGTCCTGACTTTC. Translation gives CASSQAGGSGANVLTF.

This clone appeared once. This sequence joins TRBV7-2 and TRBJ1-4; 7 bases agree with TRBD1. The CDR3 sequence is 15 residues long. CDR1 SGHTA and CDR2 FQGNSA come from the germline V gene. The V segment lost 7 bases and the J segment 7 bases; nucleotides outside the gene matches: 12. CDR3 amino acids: CASKGGASNGEKLFF. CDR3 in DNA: TGTGCCAGCAAAGGGGGCGCGTCGAATGGTGAAAAACTGTTTTTT. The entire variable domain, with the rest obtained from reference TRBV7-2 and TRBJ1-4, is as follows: GAGVSQSPSNKVTEKGKDVELRCDPISGHTALYWYRQSLGQGLEFLIYFQGNSAPDKSGLPSDRFSAERTGGSVSTLTIQRTQQEDSAVYLCASKGGASNGEKLFFGSGTQLSVL.

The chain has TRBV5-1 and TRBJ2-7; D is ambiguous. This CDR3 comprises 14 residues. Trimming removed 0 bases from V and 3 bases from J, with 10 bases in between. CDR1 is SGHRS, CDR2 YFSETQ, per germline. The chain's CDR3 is CASSLVPGDYEQYF. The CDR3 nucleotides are TGCGCCAGCAGCTTGGTCCCCGGAGACTACGAGCAGTACTTC. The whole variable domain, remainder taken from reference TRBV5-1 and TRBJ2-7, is KAGVTQTPRYLIKTRGQQVTLSCSPISGHRSVSWYQQTPGQGLQFLFEYFSETQRNKGNFPGRFSGRQFSNSRSEMNVSTLELGDSALYLCASSLVPGDYEQYFGPGTRLTVT.

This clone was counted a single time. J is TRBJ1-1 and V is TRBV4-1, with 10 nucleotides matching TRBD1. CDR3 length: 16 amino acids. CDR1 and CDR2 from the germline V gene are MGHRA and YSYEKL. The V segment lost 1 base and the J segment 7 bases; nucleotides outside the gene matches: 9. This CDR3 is CASSQAWTGGSVEAFF. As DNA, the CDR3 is TGCGCCAGCAGCCAAGCGTGGACAGGGGGTTCGGTTGAAGCTTTCTTT.

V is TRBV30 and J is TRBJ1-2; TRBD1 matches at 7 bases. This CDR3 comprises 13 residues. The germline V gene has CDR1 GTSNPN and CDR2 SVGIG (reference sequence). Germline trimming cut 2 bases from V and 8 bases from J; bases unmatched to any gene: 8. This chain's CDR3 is CAWSIGQDNGYTF. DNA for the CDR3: TGTGCCTGGAGTATCGGACAGGATAACGGCTACACCTTC.

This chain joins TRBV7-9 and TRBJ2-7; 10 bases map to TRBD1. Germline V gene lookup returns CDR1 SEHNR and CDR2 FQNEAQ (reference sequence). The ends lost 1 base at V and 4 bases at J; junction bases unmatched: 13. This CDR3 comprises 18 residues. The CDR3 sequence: CASSLGFGTGAPRYEQYF. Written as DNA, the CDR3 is TGTGCCAGCAGCTTAGGCTTTGGGACAGGGGCTCCACGATACGAGCAGTACTTC. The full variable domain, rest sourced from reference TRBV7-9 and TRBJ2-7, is DTGVSQNPRHKITKRGQNVTFRCDPISEHNRLYWYRQTLGQGPEFLTYFQNEAQLEKSRLLSDRFSAERPKGSFSTLEIQRTEQGDSAMYLCASSLGFGTGAPRYEQYFGPGTRLTVT.

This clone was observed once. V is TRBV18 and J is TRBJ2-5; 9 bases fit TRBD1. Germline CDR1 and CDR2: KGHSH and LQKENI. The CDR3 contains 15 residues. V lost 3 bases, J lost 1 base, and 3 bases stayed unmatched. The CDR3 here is CASSPSTGGQETQYF. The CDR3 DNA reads TGTGCCAGCTCACCCTCGACAGGGGGCCAAGAGACCCAGTACTTC.

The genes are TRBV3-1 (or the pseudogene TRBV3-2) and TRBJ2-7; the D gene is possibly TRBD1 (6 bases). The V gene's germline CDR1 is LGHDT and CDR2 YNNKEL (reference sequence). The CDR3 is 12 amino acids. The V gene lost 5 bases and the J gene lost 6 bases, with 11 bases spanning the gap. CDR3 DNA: TGTGCCAGCAGCGCGAACAGGGTCGAGCAGTACTTC. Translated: CASSANRVEQYF.

The CDR3 nucleotides are TGTGCCAGCAGCCGCGTAGCTGCGAACACCGGGGAGCTGTTTTTT. Translating it yields CASSRVAANTGELFF. The chain joins TRBV3-1 (or the pseudogene TRBV3-2) to TRBJ2-2, with D hard to call. The CDR3 is made up of 15 amino acids. Germline V gives CDR1 LGHDT, CDR2 YNNKEL (reference sequence). Trimming took 4 bases from V and 0 from J, leaving 9 bases between them.